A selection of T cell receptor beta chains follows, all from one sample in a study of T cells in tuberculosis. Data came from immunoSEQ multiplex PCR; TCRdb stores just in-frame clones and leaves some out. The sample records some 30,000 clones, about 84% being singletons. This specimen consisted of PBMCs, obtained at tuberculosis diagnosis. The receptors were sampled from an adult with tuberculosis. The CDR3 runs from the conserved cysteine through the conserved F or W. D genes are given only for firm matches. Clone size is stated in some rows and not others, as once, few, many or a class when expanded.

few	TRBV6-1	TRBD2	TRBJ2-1	TGTGCCAGCAGTGAAGCTAGCGGGGGGGCCAATGAGCAGTTCTTC	CASSEASGGANEQFF
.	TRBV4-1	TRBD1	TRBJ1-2	TGCGCCAGCAGCCAAGGGCCAGGGGGGAACTATGGCTACACCTTC	CASSQGPGGNYGYTF
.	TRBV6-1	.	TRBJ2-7	TGTGCCAGCAGTGTACAGGGCCTGTTGGGGGACGAGCAGTACTTC	CASSVQGLLGDEQYF
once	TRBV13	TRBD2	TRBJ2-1	TGTGCCAGCAGCTTAGGGCGAGCGGGACGGTATGAGCAGTTCTTC	CASSLGRAGRYEQFF
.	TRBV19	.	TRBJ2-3	TGTGCCAGTAGTATTCAGGGTTTTGGGACAGATACGCAGTATTTT	CASSIQGFGTDTQYF
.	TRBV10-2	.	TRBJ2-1	TGCGCCAGCAGTGAGTCGGTGGCAGGGGCGTACAATGAGCAGTTCTTC	CASSESVAGAYNEQFF
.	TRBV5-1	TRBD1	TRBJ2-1	TGCGCCAGCAGCTTGGAGGACAGGGGATACAATGAGCAGTTCTTC	CASSLEDRGYNEQFF
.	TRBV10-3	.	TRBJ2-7	TGTGCCATCAGTGAGTCGATCAGGGTAGGGGACGAGCAGTACTTC	CAISESIRVGDEQYF
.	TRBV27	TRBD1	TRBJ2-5	TGTGCCAGCAGTTTATCAGGGGGCTCGGAGACCCAGTACTTC	CASSLSGGSETQYF
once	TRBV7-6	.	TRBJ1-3	TGTGCCAGCAGCCCTCAGGGGTCGTCTTCCACCACCATATATTTT	CASSPQGSSSTTIYF
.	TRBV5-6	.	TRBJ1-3	TGTGCCAGCAGCTGGGCAGGGGCGGGAAACACCATATATTTT	CASSWAGAGNTIYF
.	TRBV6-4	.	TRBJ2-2	TGTGCCAGCAGTGCTAAGAACGGAGGGGAAACCGGGGAGCTGTTTTTT	CASSAKNGGETGELFF
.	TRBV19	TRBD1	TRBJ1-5	TGTGCCAGTAGTACGGACAGGGTAAAGCAGCCCCAGCATTTT	CASSTDRVKQPQHF
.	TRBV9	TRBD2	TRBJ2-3	TGTGCCAGCAGCGCCGGGGGAGGGAGGGCCACAGATACGCAGTATTTT	CASSAGGGRATDTQYF
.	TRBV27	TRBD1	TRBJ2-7	TGTGCCAGCAGTTTATCGTCCAGGGGGCCCTACGAGCAGTACTTC	CASSLSSRGPYEQYF